The clone carrying this T cell receptor (beta chain) was seen once. Its antigen remains unknown. The data are from a study of shared clonotypes between healthy human individuals. Clones were sequenced by immunoSEQ multiplex PCR, and TCRdb holds only the in-frame ones, with some missing. Counted here are under 2,000,000 clones, about 94% occurring once; the ten biggest clones make up roughly 1%. V shed 4 bases and J shed 1 base, with 16 bases lying between them. The CDR3 sequence is 16 residues long. Germline lookup yields CDR1 SEHNR and CDR2 FQNEAQ (reference sequence). Naive CD8 cells comprised CD45RO-negative, CCR7-positively selected cells, excluding terminally differentiated effector memory CD45RA+ cells. General study points: Richness estimates generally favored naive over memory subsets. Naive CD4 clonotypes were shared across several donors at around 5%.

The sequencing input was naive CD8+ T cells sorted from blood. The receptor was isolated from a man aged 18 to 29 in good health. The chain has TRBV7-9 and TRBJ2-5; weak D call: TRBD2 (5 bases). CDR3 protein: CASSSTARGAQETQYF. CDR3 DNA sequence: TGTGCCAGCAGCTCCACCGCACGGGGAGCCCAAGAGACCCAGTACTTC.